These 15 T cell receptor beta chains came from one sample sequenced in a study of response to subunit inactivated influenza vaccine. TCRdb passed the RT-PCR reads through MiXCR, listing each CDR3 protein once. The profile shows around 850,000 distinct CDR3 sequences, around 18% of them singletons. Source: PBMCs from blood, taken roughly 5 days after vaccination. The receptors originated from a man aged 45-65 years who received an inactivated influenza vaccine.

The rearrangement joins TRBV28 to TRBJ2-1, with 10 bases fitting TRBD2. V dropped 3 bases and J dropped 7; count of bases not matched to a gene: 12. The CDR3 totals 17 residues. Germline V gene sequence: CDR1 MDHEN, CDR2 SYDVKM. The DNA of the CDR3 is TGTGCCAGCAGTTTGGGGCTAGCGGGGGCCTTACTTAATGAGCAGTTCTTC. Translated, it gives CASSLGLAGALLNEQFF.

This clonotype has only a few counts. J is TRBJ1-5 and V is TRBV6-1, with TRBD1 matching 7 bases. This CDR3 has 15 residues. Per the germline V gene, CDR1 is MNHNS and CDR2 is SASEGT. V lost 6 bases and J lost 7; bases outside the gene matches: 12. CDR3: CASSSQGPEGQPQHF. The CDR3, as DNA: TGTGCCAGCAGCTCACAGGGGCCCGAGGGACAGCCCCAGCATTTT.

This clonotype was found many times. The chain has TRBV6-1 and TRBJ1-1; 8 bases match TRBD1. The CDR3 is 15 amino acids. Germline trimming cut 5 bases from V and 0 bases from J; bases unmatched to any gene: 5. Germline V gives CDR1 MNHNS, CDR2 SASEGT. DNA for the CDR3: TGTGCCAGCAGTCGGGACAGGAGGATGAACACTGAAGCTTTCTTT. It is translated as CASSRDRRMNTEAFF.

This clonotype has just a few counts. The chain joins TRBV6-1 to TRBJ1-1, with a possible D match to TRBD1 (6 bases). V gave up 9 bases and J gave up 1 base, with 15 bases separating them. The CDR3 totals 14 residues. CDR1 and CDR2 (germline): MNHNS, SASEGT. CDR3 nucleotide sequence: TGTGCCAGTTTTCAGGGGATCGGGAACACTGAAGCTTTCTTT. Protein sequence: CASFQGIGNTEAFF.

On this clonotype: The junction does not match germline at one end; this may be a read error. J is TRBJ2-7 and V is TRBV7-6; D is unresolved. The CDR3 has 14 residues. Germline values: CDR1 SGHVS, CDR2 FNYEAQ. The CDR3 DNA reads as TGTGCCAGCAGCTTAGGCCAGGCATCCTACGATCAGTACTTC. Its protein is CASSLGQASYDQYF.

This clonotype came up a few times. This chain uses TRBV20-1 with TRBJ2-3, with a weak D call TRBD2 (5 bases). CDR1 is DFQATT and CDR2 is SNEGSKA in the germline V gene (reference sequence). V lost 3 bases and J 3 bases, leaving 13 bases between the germline ends. The CDR3 runs to 14 residues. The CDR3 nucleotides are TGCAGTGCTAGTCGAGGAGGTAGAACAGATACGCAGTATTTT. It yields the protein CSASRGGRTDTQYF.

This clonotype was seen only a few times. This rearrangement joins TRBV20-1 to TRBJ1-5; possible D gene TRBD1, 5 bases. The V end was cut by 0 bases, the J end by 6 bases, with 15 bases between. This CDR3 spans 15 amino acids. In germline, CDR1 is DFQATT, CDR2 SNEGSKA (reference sequence). The CDR3 DNA follows: TGCAGTGCTAGAGATCGGTGGGGCGTGAGTCAGCCCCAGCATTTT. It is translated as CSARDRWGVSQPQHF.

This clonotype was observed at least ten times. The chain couples TRBV10-3 to TRBJ2-7, with 7 bases fitting TRBD1. Germline V gives CDR1 ENHRY, CDR2 SYGVKD. Trimming removed 6 bases from V and 3 bases from J; junction bases left unmatched: 14. The CDR3 loop spans 16 amino acids. This CDR3 is CAIRSDRSLGYYEQYF. The CDR3 DNA reads as TGTGCCATCAGGTCGGACAGGAGTTTGGGTTACTACGAGCAGTACTTC.

This clonotype was recorded once. This rearrangement joins TRBV20-1 to TRBJ2-3; D might be TRBD2 (5 bases). Germline values: CDR1 DFQATT, CDR2 SNEGSKA (reference sequence). Trimming cost V 0 bases and J 2 bases, with 18 bases left between them. The CDR3 totals 17 residues. The chain's CDR3 is CSARDFRGPSPTDTQYF. In DNA form, the CDR3 reads TGCAGTGCTAGAGATTTTAGAGGGCCTAGCCCCACAGATACGCAGTATTTT.

The chain couples TRBV7-9 to TRBJ2-1; no clear D. The CDR3 totals 12 residues. Germline V gene lookup returns CDR1 SEHNR and CDR2 FQNEAQ (reference sequence). Trimming removed 5 bases at V and 8 bases at J, with 10 bases between. The chain's CDR3 is CASSLSIDEQFF. The CDR3 DNA follows: TGTGCCAGCAGCCTTAGTATTGATGAGCAGTTCTTC.

In its sample, this clonotype was seen many times. The chain is built from TRBV7-2 and TRBJ2-1; perhaps TRBD2 as D (5 bases). Germline V gene data show CDR1 as SGHTA and CDR2 as FQGNSA. This CDR3 spans 12 amino acids. V lost 5 bases to trimming and J lost 7 bases, with 9 bases between them. CDR3 DNA: TGTGCCAGCAGCAGACGGAGGAATGAGCAGTTCTTC. This gives the protein CASSRRRNEQFF. The variable domain in full, completed from reference TRBV7-2 and TRBJ2-1, reads GAGVSQSPSNKVTEKGKDVELRCDPISGHTALYWYRQSLGQGLEFLIYFQGNSAPDKSGLPSDRFSAERTGGSVSTLTIQRTQQEDSAVYLCASSRRRNEQFFGPGTRLTVL.

V is TRBV7-2 and J is TRBJ2-7, with a weak D call TRBD1 (6 bases). V shed 6 bases and J shed 1 base, with 13 bases lying between them. The CDR3 runs 14 residues. Germline-derived CDR1 and CDR2 are SGHTA and FQGNSA. CDR3 protein: CASSTGSGSYEQYF. CDR3 DNA sequence: TGTGCCAGCAGTACAGGGTCGGGGTCCTACGAGCAGTACTTC.

This clonotype came up a few times. This chain links TRBV18 with TRBJ2-5, with D uncertain. Germline CDR1 reads KGHSH; CDR2 reads LQKENI. V was pared by 1 base and J by 4 bases, with 10 bases between. This CDR3 spans 14 amino acids. The CDR3 sequence: CASSPQLSAETQYF. CDR3 nucleotides: TGTGCCAGCTCACCACAGCTTTCCGCAGAGACCCAGTACTTC.

This clonotype was counted between two and nine times. The chain has TRBV20-1 and TRBJ2-5; 16 nucleotides match TRBD2. The CDR3 runs 17 residues. Germline V gives CDR1 DFQATT, CDR2 SNEGSKA (reference sequence). After removal of 5 bases from V and 3 bases from J, the junction contained 9 bases not matched to a gene. CDR3 loop: CSASGTSGRGGEETQYF. The CDR3 DNA is TGCAGTGCTTCCGGGACTAGCGGGAGGGGGGGGGAAGAGACCCAGTACTTC.

CDR3 in DNA: TGTGCCAGCAGTTTTTCGGACATAAGGTCCGGGGAGCTGTTTTTT. It encodes CASSFSDIRSGELFF. This chain connects TRBV12-3 or TRBV12-4 to TRBJ2-2; the D gene is possibly TRBD1 (5 bases). CDR3 size: 15 residues. V was clipped by 3 bases and J by 6 bases, with 14 bases between them.